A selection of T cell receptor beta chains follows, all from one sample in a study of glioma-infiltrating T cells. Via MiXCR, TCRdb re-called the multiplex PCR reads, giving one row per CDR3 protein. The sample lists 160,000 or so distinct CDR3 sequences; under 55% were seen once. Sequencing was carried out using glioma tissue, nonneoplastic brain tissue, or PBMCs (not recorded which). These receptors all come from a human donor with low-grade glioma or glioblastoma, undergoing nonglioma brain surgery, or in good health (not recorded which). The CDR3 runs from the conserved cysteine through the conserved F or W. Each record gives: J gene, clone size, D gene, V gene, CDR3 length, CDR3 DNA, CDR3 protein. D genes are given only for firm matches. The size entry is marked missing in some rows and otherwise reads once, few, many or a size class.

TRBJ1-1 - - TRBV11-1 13 TGTGCCAGCAGCGTAGAAGGCCGAACTGAAGCTTTCTTT CASSVEGRTEAFF
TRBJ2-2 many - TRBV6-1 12 TGTGCCAGGGGGGTGGGCACCGGGGAGCTGTTTTTT CARGVGTGELFF
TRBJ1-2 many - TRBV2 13 TGTGCCAGCAGTGTGTCAGGGTCAAAAGGCTACACCTTC CASSVSGSKGYTF
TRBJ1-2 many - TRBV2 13 TGTGCCAGCAGTGTAGGCAGGGAAAAAGTCTACACCTTC CASSVGREKVYTF
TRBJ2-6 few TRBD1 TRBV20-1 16 TGCAGTGCTAGCGGGACAGGGCCCTCTGGGGCCAACGTCCTGACTTTC CSASGTGPSGANVLTF
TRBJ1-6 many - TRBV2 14 TGTGCCAGCAGCTGGGGCGGAAATAATTCACCCCTCCACTTT CASSWGGNNSPLHF
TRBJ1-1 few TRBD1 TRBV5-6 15 TGTGCCAGCAGCTTGTTCGGACAGGGTGTACCTGAAGCTTTCTTT CASSLFGQGVPEAFF
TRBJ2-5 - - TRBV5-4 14 TGTGCCAGCAGGTTCTCCCCACAGGGCGGCGAGCATTACTTC CASRFSPQGGEHYF
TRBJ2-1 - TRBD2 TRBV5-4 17 TGTGCCAGCAGCCCGTACTCTAGCGGGCGGAGGAACAATGAGCAGTTCTTC CASSPYSSGRRNNEQFF
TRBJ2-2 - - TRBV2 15 TGTGCCAGCATTAAGATTGACAGTTTTACCGGGGAGCTGTTTTTT CASIKIDSFTGELFF
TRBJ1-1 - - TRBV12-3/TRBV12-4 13 TGTGCCAGCAGTACGACAGCGGACACTGGAGCTTTCTTT CASSTTADTGAFF
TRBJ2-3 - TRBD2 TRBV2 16 TGTGCCAGCAGCTTACCCGGGACTAGCGGAACAGATACGCAGTATTTT CASSLPGTSGTDTQYF
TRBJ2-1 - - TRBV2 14 TGTGCCAGCATGGAAAGGAGACAGAGAAATGAGCAGTTCTTC CASMERRQRNEQFF
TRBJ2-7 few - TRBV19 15 TGTGCCAGTAGCCTACACCTAGCGACCTCCTACGAGCAGTACTTC CASSLHLATSYEQYF
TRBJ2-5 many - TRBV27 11 TGTGCCAGCAGTTTTTTCGAGACCCAGTACTTC CASSFFETQYF
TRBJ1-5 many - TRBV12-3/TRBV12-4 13 TGTGCCAGCAGTGGACCAAGCGGTCAGCCCCAGCATTTT CASSGPSGQPQHF
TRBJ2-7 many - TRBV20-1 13 TGCAGTGCTCCGGCCCCAAGCTCCTACGAGCAGTACTTC CSAPAPSSYEQYF
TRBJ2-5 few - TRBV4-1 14 TGCGCCAGCAGCCAAGACGGACAGAGCGAGACCCAGTACTTC CASSQDGQSETQYF
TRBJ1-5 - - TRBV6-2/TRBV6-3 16 TGTGCCAGCAGTCAAGGGGGGGCCGATAGCAATCAGCCCCAGCATTTT CASSQGGADSNQPQHF
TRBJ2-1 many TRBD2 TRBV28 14 TGTGCCAGCAGTTCTGGGCGGGAGAGGTATGAGCAGTTCTTC CASSSGRERYEQFF
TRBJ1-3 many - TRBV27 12 TGTGCCAGCAGTCCTCCATCGAACACCATATATTTT CASSPPSNTIYF
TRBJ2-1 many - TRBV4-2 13 TGTGCCAGCAGCCAAGAGCAGAGTACTGAGCAGTTCTTC CASSQEQSTEQFF
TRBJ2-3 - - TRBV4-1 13 TGCGCCAGCAGACAAGTTGATGAGGGAACGCAGTATTTT CASRQVDEGTQYF
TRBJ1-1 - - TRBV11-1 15 TGTGCCAGCAGCTCAAACTCTTGGGGGGGCACTGAAGCTTTCTTT CASSSNSWGGTEAFF
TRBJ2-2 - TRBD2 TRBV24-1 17 TGTGCCACCAGTGACCCCTCACTAGCGGAGAACACCGGGGAGCTGTTTTTT CATSDPSLAENTGELFF
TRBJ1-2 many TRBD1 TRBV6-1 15 TGTGCCAGCTATTCACCGGGACAGGAGGTCCGGGGCTACACCTTC CASYSPGQEVRGYTF
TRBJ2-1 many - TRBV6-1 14 TGTGCCAGCAGCGGGACGAATTTATACAATGAGCAGTTCTTC CASSGTNLYNEQFF
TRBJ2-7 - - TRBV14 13 TGTGCCAGCAGCTCGACAGTAAATCACGAGCAGTACTTC CASSSTVNHEQYF
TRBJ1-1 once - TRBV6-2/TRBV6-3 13 TGTGCCAGCAGTTACTCGGAGGGTAACGCTGAAGCTTTT CASSYSEGNAEAF
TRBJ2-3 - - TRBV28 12 TGTGCCAGCATTTTAAGGGTATCGACGCAGTATTTT CASILRVSTQYF
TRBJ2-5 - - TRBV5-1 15 TGCGCCAGCAGCTTTTACGGAGCGGAGGAAGAGACCCAGTACTTC CASSFYGAEEETQYF
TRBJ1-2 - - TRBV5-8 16 TGTGCCAGCAGCTTGGGGCTTCGCGAAGGAGGCTATGGCTACACCTTC CASSLGLREGGYGYTF
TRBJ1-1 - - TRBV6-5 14 TGTGCCAGCGGTTACGCCCGGACGGTTACTGGAGCTTTCTTT CASGYARTVTGAFF
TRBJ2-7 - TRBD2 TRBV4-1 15 TGCGCCAGCAGCCAGCTAGCGGGAGGAGCCCACGAGCAGTACTTC CASSQLAGGAHEQYF
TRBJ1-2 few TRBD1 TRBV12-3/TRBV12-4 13 TGTGCCAGCAGTTCCAGGGGGCTGAGTGGCTACACCTTC CASSSRGLSGYTF
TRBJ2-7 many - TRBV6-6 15 TGTGCCAGCAGTTTCTCCAGTGGGAGTCGGCACGAGCAGTACTTC CASSFSSGSRHEQYF
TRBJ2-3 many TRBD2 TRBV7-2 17 TGTGCCAGCAGCTTAGATACTAGCGGGAGAGGAAAAGATACGCAGTATTTT CASSLDTSGRGKDTQYF
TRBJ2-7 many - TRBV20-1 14 TGCAGTGCTAGAAACATGGGGGGAACCTACGAGCAGTACTTC CSARNMGGTYEQYF
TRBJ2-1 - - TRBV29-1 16 TGCAGCGTTGACTCGGACTCCTCGGACTCCTACAATGAGCAGTTCTTC CSVDSDSSDSYNEQFF
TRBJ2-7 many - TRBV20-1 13 TGCAGTGCTAGAGATCTTCAGGGATACGAGCAGTACTTC CSARDLQGYEQYF